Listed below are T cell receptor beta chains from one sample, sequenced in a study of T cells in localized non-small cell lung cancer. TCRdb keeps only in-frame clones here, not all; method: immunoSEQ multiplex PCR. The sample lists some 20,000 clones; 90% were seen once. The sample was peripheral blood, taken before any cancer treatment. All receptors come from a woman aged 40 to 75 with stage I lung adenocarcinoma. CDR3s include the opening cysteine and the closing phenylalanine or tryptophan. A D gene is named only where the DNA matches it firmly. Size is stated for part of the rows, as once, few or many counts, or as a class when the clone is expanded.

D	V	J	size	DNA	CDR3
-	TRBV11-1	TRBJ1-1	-	TGTGCCAGCAGCTTAGTTATTACTGAAGCTTTCTTT	CASSLVITEAFF
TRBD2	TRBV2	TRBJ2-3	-	TGTGCCAGCAGTCTACTAGCGGGAGGGCTGGATACGCAGTATTTT	CASSLLAGGLDTQYF
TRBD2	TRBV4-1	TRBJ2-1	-	TGCGCCAGCAGCCAAGGAGCGGGAGGGAGGGATGAGCAGTTCTTC	CASSQGAGGRDEQFF
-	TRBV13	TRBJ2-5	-	TGTGCCAGCAGCCGGGCAGGTCCAGGGACCCAGTACTTC	CASSRAGPGTQYF
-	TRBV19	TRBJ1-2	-	TGTGCCAGCTACGAGCGGTGGGGTTTGCCAAACTATGGCTACACCTTC	CASYERWGLPNYGYTF
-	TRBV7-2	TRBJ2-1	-	TGTGCCAGCAGCCTCAGTAGTGGGAGTGGACTGGAGCAGTTCTTC	CASSLSSGSGLEQFF
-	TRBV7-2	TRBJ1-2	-	TGTGCCAGCAGGAAACAGGTCCAAGCTAACTATGGCTACACCTTC	CASRKQVQANYGYTF
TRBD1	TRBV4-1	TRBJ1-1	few	TGCGCCAGCAGCCAAGGGAGGGGGCCGAACACTGAAGCTTTCTTT	CASSQGRGPNTEAFF
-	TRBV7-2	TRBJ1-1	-	TGTGCCAGCAGCTCGGGACGGGGCGGCTCTGAAGCTTTCTTT	CASSSGRGGSEAFF
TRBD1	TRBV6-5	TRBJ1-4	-	TGTGCCAGCAGTTACTCGTACAGGGGGGATGAAAAACTGTTTTTT	CASSYSYRGDEKLFF
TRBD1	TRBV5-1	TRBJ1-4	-	TGCGCCAGCAGCGTTGGGACAGGGTATGAAAAACTGTTTTTT	CASSVGTGYEKLFF
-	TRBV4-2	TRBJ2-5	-	TGTGCCAGCAGCTCGTTCAAGGGGTTCCAAGAGACCCAGTACTTC	CASSSFKGFQETQYF
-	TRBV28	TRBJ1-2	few	TGTGCCAGCAGTTTGGGCCGGGGGTATGACTACACCTTC	CASSLGRGYDYTF
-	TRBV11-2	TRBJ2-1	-	TGTGCCAGCAGCCTCCCAGGGGCCTTTCTAAGTAGCGGGCTCTTC	CASSLPGAFLSSGLF
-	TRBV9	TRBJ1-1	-	TGTGCCAGCAGCAGACGATCGAGGGGTGGCACTGAAGCTTTCTTT	CASSRRSRGGTEAFF